The rows below give T cell receptor beta chains drawn from one sample of a study of identifying expanded T cells in peripheral blood. Method: immunoSEQ multiplex PCR; TCRdb's copy keeps in-frame clones and lacks some. Here the sample spans about 80,000 clones, 80% to 85% being singletons. The specimen sequenced was blood. The receptors come from a person between 18 and 75 years old in good health. Both conserved end residues are part of each CDR3. The D gene is left open where the match is weak. Size values are once, few and many counts, or a class for expanded clones, and some rows have none.

v_gene,j_gene,d_gene,abundance,CDR3nt,CDR3aa
TRBV29-1,TRBJ2-7,NA,NA,TGCAGCGTTGAAGATATTCTAGGGGTGTTTAGCTACGAGCAGTACTTC,CSVEDILGVFSYEQYF
TRBV19,TRBJ2-2,TRBD1,few,TGTGCCAGTAGTCCTCCGACAGGGAGTCCCACCGGGGAGCTGTTTTTT,CASSPPTGSPTGELFF
TRBV7-9,TRBJ2-7,NA,NA,TGTGCCAGCAGCTCCGGGACGTTGTCCTACGAGCAGTACTTC,CASSSGTLSYEQYF
TRBV5-1,TRBJ2-7,TRBD1,NA,TGCGCCAGCAACAAACCGGGACAGTCCTACGAGCAGTACTTC,CASNKPGQSYEQYF
TRBV27,TRBJ1-4,TRBD1,few,TGTGCCAGCACCCAGACAGGGGGTCATGAAAAACTGTTTTTT,CASTQTGGHEKLFF
TRBV7-3,TRBJ1-2,NA,NA,TGTGCCAGCAGCACCCGACAGGAAAACTATGGCTACACCTTC,CASSTRQENYGYTF
TRBV4-1,TRBJ2-7,NA,NA,TGCGCCAGCTCCCTCCAACTTGGGGGCTACGAGCAGTACTTC,CASSLQLGGYEQYF
TRBV4-3,TRBJ2-1,NA,NA,TGCGCCAGCAGCCAAATGGGATTCCCTCCCCTCTTC,CASSQMGFPPLF
TRBV27,TRBJ2-2,TRBD2,NA,TGTGCCAGCACCCTAACTAGCGGGATCGGCGGGGAGCTGTTTTTT,CASTLTSGIGGELFF
TRBV7-2,TRBJ2-1,TRBD2,NA,TGTGCCAGCAGCTCGCAAGCGGGAGCGGTGAATGAGCAGTTCTTC,CASSSQAGAVNEQFF
TRBV6-6,TRBJ2-5,NA,NA,TGTGCCAGCAGTTACCCAGGAGGGGGAGAAGAGACCCAGTACTTC,CASSYPGGGEETQYF
TRBV7-2,TRBJ2-3,NA,NA,TGTGCCAGCAGCCCACAGGGAAGTACGCAGTATTTT,CASSPQGSTQYF
TRBV9,TRBJ2-1,TRBD2,NA,TGTGCCAGCAGCCCCCCCTGGGCTAGCGGGGGGAGCTCCTACAATGAGCAGTTCTTC,CASSPPWASGGSSYNEQFF
TRBV28,TRBJ2-7,NA,NA,TGTGCCAGCAGTCCCCCTCAGGGACCCCCCTACGAGCAGTACTTC,CASSPPQGPPYEQYF
TRBV14,TRBJ2-3,TRBD1,NA,TGTGCCAGCAGCCAGACCGGGACAGGGGGCCAGTATTTT,CASSQTGTGGQYF
TRBV18,TRBJ2-2,NA,NA,TGTGCCAGCTCACCGTCCGCGGAGACGACCGGGGAGCTGTTTTTT,CASSPSAETTGELFF
TRBV4-1,TRBJ1-1,NA,NA,TGCGCCAGCAGCCAATCAGACGGTCTGAGGCTCGCTGAAGCTTTCTTT,CASSQSDGLRLAEAFF
TRBV19,TRBJ2-7,NA,few,TGTGCCAGTAGTAGCAGACCTCCCTACGAGCAGTACTTC,CASSSRPPYEQYF
TRBV6-1,TRBJ1-3,NA,NA,TGTGCCAGCGGGGTGAAGGGAAACACCATATATTTT,CASGVKGNTIYF
TRBV5-6,TRBJ1-2,NA,NA,TGTGCCAGCAGCTTGGTATTTCTGAACCCGGGGCTTGAGTATGGCTACACCTTC,CASSLVFLNPGLEYGYTF
TRBV7-2,TRBJ2-7,TRBD1,NA,TGTGCCAGCAGCCAACCCCCGGGACAGGGGCCCTACGAGCAGTACTTC,CASSQPPGQGPYEQYF
TRBV15,TRBJ2-7,NA,NA,TGTGCCACCAGCAGAGATCCAGGGCCAAACGAGCAGTACTTC,CATSRDPGPNEQYF
TRBV9,TRBJ2-2,TRBD1,NA,TGTGCCAGCAGCCCCCGGACAGGGGAGAACACCGGGGAGCTGTTTTTT,CASSPRTGENTGELFF
TRBV4-1,TRBJ2-2,TRBD2,NA,TGCGCCAGCAGGCTACTAGCGGGAGGGCCCAACGGGGAGCTGTTTTTT,CASRLLAGGPNGELFF
TRBV15,TRBJ2-3,NA,NA,TGTGCCACCAGCACCCCCAGCACAGATACGCAGTATTTT,CATSTPSTDTQYF
TRBV9,TRBJ2-1,NA,NA,TGTGCCAGCAGCGCCGCCCTTACAGATAATGAGCAGTTCTTC,CASSAALTDNEQFF
TRBV20-1,TRBJ2-7,NA,NA,TGCAGTGCTAGGGCGTCCTACGAGCAGTACTTC,CSARASYEQYF
TRBV28,TRBJ1-2,NA,NA,TGTGCCAGCAGTTACGGAGGGGACTATGGCTACACCTTC,CASSYGGDYGYTF
TRBV6-5,TRBJ2-7,TRBD1,NA,TGTGCCAGTCAGCCCGGGACAGGGGATAGGGAGCAGTACTTC,CASQPGTGDREQYF
TRBV7-2,TRBJ1-3,NA,few,TGTGCCAGCAGCTCCCCAGGTGGGGGATCTGGAAACACCATATATTTT,CASSSPGGGSGNTIYF
TRBV28,TRBJ2-2,TRBD2,NA,TGTGCCAGCAGTTTAGTCGCGGGGAGGGGAGACACCGGGGAGCTGTTTTTT,CASSLVAGRGDTGELFF
TRBV29-1,TRBJ2-5,NA,NA,TGCAGCGTTGAACACAGGAGGGCCGAAGAGACCCAGTACTTC,CSVEHRRAEETQYF
TRBV29-1,TRBJ2-2,TRBD1,NA,TGCAGCGTTGGTTTGAGGACAGGGGAATACGCCGGGGAGCTGTTTTTT,CSVGLRTGEYAGELFF
TRBV14,TRBJ1-2,NA,NA,TGTGCCAGCAGCCACAGACGGGACTCTAGATATGGCTACACCTTC,CASSHRRDSRYGYTF
TRBV28,TRBJ1-4,NA,NA,TGTGCCAGCAGTTTGGCGACAACTAATGAAAAACTGTTTTTT,CASSLATTNEKLFF
TRBV5-1,TRBJ2-2,NA,few,TGCGCCAGCAGCTTATTTTTTCTGGACACCGGGGAGCTGTTTTTT,CASSLFFLDTGELFF
TRBV28,TRBJ2-2,TRBD2,once,TGTGCCAGCAGTAGGACTAGCGCCGCCGGGGAGCTGTTTTTT,CASSRTSAAGELFF
TRBV6-1,TRBJ2-5,TRBD2,NA,TGTGCCAGCAGTGAAGTCCAGGTTCCAGGACTAGCGGGAATGGAGACCCAGTACTTC,CASSEVQVPGLAGMETQYF
TRBV15,TRBJ2-3,TRBD2,NA,TGTGCCACCAGCAGAGAAAAACTAGCGGTCACAGATACGCAGTATTTT,CATSREKLAVTDTQYF
TRBV6-6,TRBJ2-7,NA,once,TGTGCCAGCAAGTGGATCCACGAGCAGTACTTC,CASKWIHEQYF